This T cell receptor beta chain comes out of a study of blood T cell repertoires in COVID-19. Study context: The analysed material was cDNA or gDNA that came from T cells, B-cell-depleted T cells, or PBMCs.

The CDR3 covers 14 residues. Germline V CDR1 and CDR2: LGHDT, YNNKEL (reference sequence). Deletions cut 0 bases from V and 4 bases from J, with 9 bases between. In the authors' workflow: Using reference gene primer amplification, nucleated cell counts were estimated. Produced via immunoSEQ multiplex PCR; TCRdb's table is partial and in-frame only. The V and J calls and the clone size are those of that table, but D and trimming were determined from the DNA. Of 95,000 to 120,000 clones in the sample, roughly 88% are singletons; the top ten hold over 2%. This clone showed up just once. Sequencing was performed on peripheral blood. The chain uses TRBV3-1 (or the pseudogene TRBV3-2) and TRBJ2-5; tentative D call: TRBD2 (6 bases). The sequence was obtained from a human donor in a cohort sampled during active COVID-19. CDR3 nucleotides: TGTGCCAGCAGCCAAGATGGGAGGAGAGAGACCCAGTACTTC. Residues: CASSQDGRRETQYF.